Following are 28 T cell receptor beta chains from one sample sequenced in a study of T cell repertoires in breast cancer. Paired alpha-beta TCRs of CD8+ T cells were analyzed by expanded emulsion RT-PCR. Unpaired genes were suppressed by blocking oligonucleotides during a second nested PCR. TCRdb analysed the emulsion pairing reads with MiXCR anew, one entry per CDR3 protein. The sample consists of nearly 40,000 distinct CDR3 sequences, 45% of them appearing once. Material for sequencing was CD8+ T cells. The source of these receptors is a pool of human donors with breast cancer or a healthy control (not recorded which).

This clonotype appeared a few times. The J gene is TRBJ1-2, the V gene TRBV2; 9 nucleotides match TRBD1. V shed 6 bases and J 6 bases; nucleotides not matched to a gene: 11. This CDR3 is 15 amino acids long. From germline, CDR1 is SNHLY and CDR2 FYNNEI. The CDR3 spells CASRDRGVSLHGYTF. In DNA form, the CDR3 reads TGTGCCAGCAGGGACAGGGGTGTTTCTCTCCATGGCTACACCTTC.

The rearrangement uses TRBV4-2 and TRBJ2-5, with TRBD2 as a possible D gene (6 bases). Germline V gene data show CDR1 as LGHNA and CDR2 as YNFKEQ. The CDR3 runs to 15 residues. V lost 0 bases to trimming and J lost 9 bases, with 17 bases between them. This CDR3 is CASSQDLAREIAQYF. The CDR3 region has the DNA TGTGCCAGCAGCCAAGATCTAGCGCGGGAAATCGCCCAGTACTTC.

The V call is TRBV5-5, the J call TRBJ2-3; 11 positions match TRBD2. The CDR3 spans 14 residues. Germline CDR1 and CDR2: SGHKS and YYEKEE (reference sequence). V lost 0 bases to trimming and J lost 10 bases; unmatched junction nucleotides: 4. CDR3 protein: CASSLASGGNPQYF. The CDR3 DNA is TGTGCCAGCAGCTTGGCTAGCGGGGGGAACCCGCAGTATTTT.

The J gene is TRBJ2-1, the V gene TRBV15, with D possibly being TRBD1 (6 bases). V lost 0 bases and J lost 2, with 14 bases in between. Per germline, CDR1 LNHNV and CDR2 YYDKDF (reference sequence). CDR3 length: 17 residues. In DNA, the CDR3 is TGTGCCACCAGCAGAGAGGGAGCAGGGGACCCCTACAATGAGCAGTTCTTC. Encoded protein: CATSREGAGDPYNEQFF. Together with reference TRBV15 and TRBJ2-1, the CDR3 gives the full variable domain: DAMVIQNPRYQVTQFGKPVTLSCSQTLNHNVMYWYQQKSSQAPKLLFHYYDKDFNNEADTPDNFQSRRPNTSFCFLDIRSPGLGDTAMYLCATSREGAGDPYNEQFFGPGTRLTVL.

This clonotype was seen a handful of times. Germline and junction disagree at one end, which may indicate a read error. The genes are TRBV15 and TRBJ2-6; TRBD1 might be the D (5 bases). Germline CDR1 and CDR2: LNHNV and YYDKDF (reference sequence). The CDR3 covers 14 residues. CDR3 DNA: TGTGCCACCAGGGACCGGTCTGGGGCCAACGTCTTGACTTTC. This sequence encodes CATRDRSGANVLTF.

The V call is TRBV2, the J call TRBJ2-7; D uncertain. Looked up from germline, CDR1 is SNHLY and CDR2 is FYNNEI. The CDR3 length is 13 residues. The V end lost 2 bases, the J end lost 2 bases, and 7 bases lay between the germline ends. CDR3 region: CASSELGTYEQYF. Here the CDR3 DNA reads TGTGCCAGCAGTGAATTGGGGACCTACGAGCAGTACTTC.

The chain uses TRBV6-1 and TRBJ2-1, with TRBD2 matching 8 bases. J gave up 3 bases and V 5 bases, and 3 bases lay outside the gene matches. CDR1 is MNHNS and CDR2 is SASEGT in the germline V gene. The CDR3 sequence is 14 residues long. In DNA, the CDR3 is TGTGCCAGCAGTAAACTAGCGGTCTACAATGAGCAGTTCTTC. It encodes CASSKLAVYNEQFF.

The rearrangement links TRBV2 to TRBJ1-2, with TRBD1 matching over 9 bases. The V gene end was trimmed by 5 bases and the J gene end by 7 bases; junction bases not matched to a gene: 5. The CDR3 sequence is 13 residues long. The germline CDR1 and CDR2 sequences are SNHLY and FYNNEI. The CDR3 coding sequence is TGTGCCAGCAGTTACGGGACAGGGCCTGGCTACACCTTC. This encodes CASSYGTGPGYTF.

Regarding this clonotype: Possible read error: a much larger clone is one base away. The rearrangement links TRBV20-1 to TRBJ2-5; unclear D gene. CDR1 is DFQATT and CDR2 is SNEGSKA in the germline V gene (reference sequence). This CDR3 comprises 14 residues. V shed 8 bases and J shed 2 bases, with 18 bases lying between them. CDR3: CSTTDSAGQETQYF. DNA for the CDR3: TGCAGTACTACTGACTCCGCCGGGCAAGAGACCCAGTACTTC.

With respect to this clonotype: One end of the junction is discordant with germline, which a read error may explain. The chain combines TRBV12-3 or TRBV12-4 with TRBJ1-4; a weak D match, TRBD1 (5 bases). The CDR3 contains 16 residues. For the CDR3, the DNA is TGTGCCAGCAGTCCGGGGCCCGGTGGGATTAATAAAAAACTGTTTTTT. Amino acids: CASSPGPGGINKKLFF.

Concerning this clonotype itself: One junction end does not reproduce the germline sequence, and a read error may be involved. The chain links TRBV9 to TRBJ2-3; D is ambiguous. Germline V gene lookup returns CDR1 SGDLS and CDR2 YYNGEE. CDR3 length: 15 residues. This CDR3 reads CASGVASSSTDTQYF. In nucleotides, the CDR3 is TGTGCCAGCGGCGTAGCTTCCTCTAGCACAGATACGCAGTATTTT.

This clonotype appeared a few times. V and J are TRBV6-1 and TRBJ1-2, with TRBD1 as a possible D gene (5 bases). Between the trimmed V and J ends, which lost 6 bases and 9 bases, there was a span of 14 bases. The CDR3 is 12 residues long. Germline V gives CDR1 MNHNS, CDR2 SASEGT. The DNA for the CDR3 is TGTGCCAGCAGCGCCAGTCGGACACGCTACACCTTC. Its protein product is CASSASRTRYTF.

This clonotype was seen a few times. The chain uses TRBV4-1 and TRBJ1-1, with a weak D call TRBD1 (5 bases). The CDR3 sequence is 13 residues long. The germline V gene has CDR1 MGHRA and CDR2 YSYEKL. V was trimmed by 1 base and J by 5 bases, leaving 8 bases between them. CDR3 DNA sequence: TGCGCCAGCAGCCAAGCAGGGAGGACTGAAGCTTTCTTT. This sequence encodes CASSQAGRTEAFF.

The gene calls are TRBV5-4 and TRBJ2-7; TRBD1 aligns across 10 bases. Germline V gene lookup returns CDR1 SGHNT and CDR2 YYREEE (reference sequence). The CDR3 extends over 15 amino acids. V trimming: 3 bases; J trimming: 5 bases; junction bases outside the gene matches: 8. The CDR3 sequence: CASSSGDRGVHEQYF. The DNA of the CDR3 is TGTGCCAGCAGCTCCGGGGACAGGGGAGTCCACGAGCAGTACTTC.

The chain recombines TRBV3-1 with TRBJ2-1, with 9 bases lining up with TRBD2. Per germline, CDR1 LGHDT and CDR2 YNNKEL (reference sequence). The CDR3 runs to 16 residues. J lost 7 bases, V lost 0 bases, and 7 bases had no gene match. CDR3 in amino acids: CASSQEVLAGKNEQFF. For the CDR3, the DNA is TGTGCCAGCAGCCAAGAGGTACTAGCGGGTAAAAATGAGCAGTTCTTC.

This clonotype was seen a handful of times. The V call is TRBV19, the J call TRBJ1-4, with D possibly TRBD1 on 6 matching bases. The CDR3 sequence is 15 residues long. Trimming pared 3 bases from V and 6 bases from J, leaving 14 bases between. Germline CDR1 is LNHDA and CDR2 is SQIVND (reference sequence). CDR3 region: CASSIDDRTHEKLFF. Here the CDR3 DNA reads TGTGCCAGTAGTATCGACGACAGGACTCATGAAAAACTGTTTTTT.

This chain joins TRBV19 and TRBJ2-7; 9 nucleotides line up with TRBD2. Germline values: CDR1 LNHDA, CDR2 SQIVND (reference sequence). Trimming cost V 4 bases and J 3 bases; bases outside gene matches: 7. CDR3 length: 15 residues. The CDR3 protein is CASSSGRAQDYEQYF. The CDR3 bases are TGTGCCAGTAGTAGCGGGAGGGCACAAGACTACGAGCAGTACTTC.

The V call is TRBV7-3, the J call TRBJ2-3; D gene uncertain. Per the germline V gene, CDR1 is SGHTA and CDR2 is FQGTGA. The CDR3 spans 14 residues. Trimming took 8 bases from V and 2 from J, leaving 14 bases between them. The CDR3 DNA is TGTGCCAGCGGCCCCCACGGCCCCACAGATACGCAGTATTTT. Translating it yields CASGPHGPTDTQYF.

Concerning this clonotype: One end of the junction does not line up with germline, which may come from a read error. The chain recombines TRBV24-1 with TRBJ2-7; perhaps TRBD2 as D (6 bases). Germline CDR1 is KGHDR and CDR2 is SFDVKD. The CDR3 runs to 14 residues. The CDR3 sequence: CASSDRDSFWEQYF. The DNA for the CDR3 is TGTGCCTCCAGTGATCGGGACTCCTTCTGGGAGCAGTACTTC.

In the case of this clonotype: The final CDR3 position lacks the conserved phenylalanine or tryptophan, pointing to a likely read error. V and J are TRBV20-1 and TRBJ2-3; D could derive from TRBD1 or TRBD2 (5 bases each). Germline V CDR1 and CDR2: DFQATT, SNEGSKA (reference sequence). The CDR3 contains 14 residues. Trimming left V 4 bases short and J 0 bases short, with 11 bases between. This CDR3 is CSATQGPSTDTQYL. The CDR3, as DNA: TGCAGTGCTACCCAGGGACCTAGCACAGATACGCAGTATCTT.

The rearrangement links TRBV24-1 to TRBJ2-7; D gene unclear. The CDR3 covers 16 residues. Germline CDR1 is KGHDR and CDR2 is SFDVKD. Deletions cut 4 bases from V and 2 bases from J, with 17 bases between. CDR3 DNA: TGTGCCACCAGTGACCGCCAGGTGGCGGTAACCTACGAGCAGTACTTC. Its protein product is CATSDRQVAVTYEQYF.

This chain joins TRBV20-1 and TRBJ2-7, with 10 bases aligning to TRBD1. J was trimmed by 6 bases and V by 7 bases; bases with no gene match: 9. The germline V gene encodes CDR1 DFQATT and CDR2 SNEGSKA (reference sequence). The length of the CDR3 is 13 residues. CDR3 DNA: TGCAGTGTCGCCCGGGACAGGGGTGCCGAGCAGTACTTC. It codes for CSVARDRGAEQYF.

This chain joins TRBV28 and TRBJ1-1; maybe TRBD1 (6 bases). The CDR3 runs to 15 residues. Trimming removed 3 bases from V and 4 bases from J, with 15 bases in between. Germline V lookup: CDR1 MDHEN, CDR2 SYDVKM. The DNA of the CDR3 is TGTGCCAGCAGTTTTGCCCCGGAACAGGGCACTGAAGCTTTCTTT. This gives the protein CASSFAPEQGTEAFF.

The V call is TRBV6-1, the J call TRBJ1-5, with no clear D. The CDR3 contains 18 residues. Germline V gene data show CDR1 as MNHNS and CDR2 as SASEGT. Trimming took off 3 bases at V and 3 bases at J, with 21 bases between the two ends. CDR3 in DNA: TGTGCCAGCAGTGATCGCCCTTTTATGGGCCCGATCAATCAGCCCCAGCATTTT. Translating it yields CASSDRPFMGPINQPQHF.

The V call is TRBV20-1, the J call TRBJ2-2, with 8 nucleotides matching TRBD2. Germline lookup yields CDR1 DFQATT and CDR2 SNEGSKA (reference sequence). This CDR3 is 15 amino acids long. Losses at the gene ends were 2 bases for V and 1 base for J; bases not matched to a gene: 3. The CDR3 coding sequence is TGCAGTGCTAGAAATAGCGGGAAGAACACCGGGGAGCTGTTTTTT. Amino acid sequence: CSARNSGKNTGELFF.

This chain connects TRBV13 to TRBJ2-5; D might be TRBD1 (5 bases). This CDR3 region has 13 residues. Trimming removed 2 bases from V and 3 bases from J, with 7 bases in between. In germline, CDR1 is PRHDT, CDR2 FYEKMQ (reference sequence). CDR3 sequence reads: CASSLNRKETQYF. The CDR3 region has the DNA TGTGCCAGCAGCTTAAACAGGAAAGAGACCCAGTACTTC.

This rearrangement joins TRBV2 to TRBJ1-1; D not resolved. Germline V gene data show CDR1 as SNHLY and CDR2 as FYNNEI. The germline V and J ends were trimmed by 3 bases and 2 bases, with 4 bases remaining between them. The CDR3 length is 12 residues. The CDR3 coding sequence is TGTGCCAGCAGTGAGGATAACACTGAAGCTTTCTTT. This encodes CASSEDNTEAFF.

The chain couples TRBV20-1 to TRBJ2-4; tentatively, D is TRBD1 or TRBD2 (5 bases each). Germline CDR1 and CDR2: DFQATT and SNEGSKA (reference sequence). Trimming left V 3 bases short and J 4 bases short, with 16 bases between. The CDR3 is 15 residues long. The CDR3 sequence is CSAREVEGKKNIQYF. The CDR3 nucleotides are TGCAGTGCTAGGGAGGTAGAGGGGAAGAAAAACATTCAGTACTTC.